The rows below give T cell receptor beta chains drawn from one sample of a study of OX40 agonist ivuxolimab in advanced cancers. Sequencing was performed with immunoSEQ multiplex PCR; in TCRdb, only in-frame clones are kept and a portion is missing. There are nearly 85,000 clones in the sample; 80% to 90% occur only once, and under 2% lies in the top ten. The sequencing used CD4+ or CD8+ T cells sorted from blood, collected in a trial of the OX40 agonist ivuxolimab. These receptors all come from an adult with an advanced solid tumor such as melanoma, head and neck, liver or kidney cancer. The CDR3 runs from the conserved cysteine through the conserved F or W. The order of the fields is D gene, clone size, V gene, J gene, CDR3 DNA, CDR3 protein. D genes are given only for firm matches. Size tells how often a clone was seen (once, few, many) or the class of an expanded clone, and some rows leave it out.

-,-,TRBV15,TRBJ1-5,TGTGCCACCAGCAGGACAGTCCAGCCCCAGCATTTT,CATSRTVQPQHF
TRBD1,-,TRBV5-6,TRBJ1-1,TGTGCCAGCAGCCCCCGCTGGAGGACAGGGAGGCTCATGAACACTGAAGCTTTCTTT,CASSPRWRTGRLMNTEAFF
-,-,TRBV29-1,TRBJ2-5,TGCAGCGTTGGGGGGCAGGGGAAAAGGGAGCAGTACTTC,CSVGGQGKREQYF
-,-,TRBV14,TRBJ2-7,TGTGCCAGCAGCCAAGAGTTGCCCCGGCTCCTCGACGACTACGAGCAGTACTTC,CASSQELPRLLDDYEQYF
TRBD2,-,TRBV6-7,TRBJ2-7,TGTGCCAGCAGTTATCACTCGAAGGCGGGGAGGGCGCCCTACGAGCAGTACTTC,CASSYHSKAGRAPYEQYF
-,-,TRBV7-2,TRBJ1-6,TGTGCCAGCAGCTTAGAGGCGCCAGGAACTTCACCCCTCCACTTT,CASSLEAPGTSPLHF
-,-,TRBV13,TRBJ2-7,TGTGCCAGCAGCCACCCACTACGTTCGGACGAGCAGTACTTC,CASSHPLRSDEQYF
-,-,TRBV6-1,TRBJ2-3,TGTGCCAGCAGAAGGGGGGACGGGGCCACAGATACGCAGTATTTT,CASRRGDGATDTQYF
-,once,TRBV7-2,TRBJ2-2,TGTGCCAGCATCCCTGGAGGACAATCCACCGGGGAGCTGTTTTTT,CASIPGGQSTGELFF
-,-,TRBV5-6,TRBJ1-2,TGTGCCAGCAGCCCCCGGGGGGGCGCGGACTATGGCTACACCTTC,CASSPRGGADYGYTF
-,-,TRBV18,TRBJ1-2,TGTGCCAGCTCACCAGTCGGGGGCTCGTATGGCTACACCTTC,CASSPVGGSYGYTF
-,-,TRBV6-1,TRBJ1-1,TGTGCCAGCAGTCTGAAGTCGCGGAACACTGAAGCTTTCTTT,CASSLKSRNTEAFF
-,-,TRBV5-4,TRBJ2-3,TGTGCCAGCAGCGAAGATTCAGGGCTTAGCGTCATGTCTACAGATACGCAGTATTTT,CASSEDSGLSVMSTDTQYF
-,-,TRBV6-1,TRBJ2-1,TGTGCCAGCAGTGGGACAGAGTTTAACTCCTACAATGAGCAGTTCTTC,CASSGTEFNSYNEQFF
TRBD1,-,TRBV5-1,TRBJ1-3,TGCGCCAGCCAGGGACAGTCCAGCTCTGGAAACACCATATATTTT,CASQGQSSSGNTIYF
-,-,TRBV27,TRBJ2-3,TGTGCCAGCAGTACCTACCAGACAGGTCCCACAGATACGCAGTATTTT,CASSTYQTGPTDTQYF
TRBD1,few,TRBV30,TRBJ1-6,TGTGCCTGGAGAGAACCGGGACAGAGTACTTCACCCCTCCACTTT,CAWREPGQSTSPLHF
TRBD2,-,TRBV19,TRBJ2-1,TGTGCCACCTATTCCCGCGGGGGGGCTAGTGAGCAGTTCTTC,CATYSRGGASEQFF
TRBD1,-,TRBV29-1,TRBJ2-3,TGCAGCGTTCCCCTACCCTGGACAGGGGGCACAGATACGCAGTATTTT,CSVPLPWTGGTDTQYF
-,-,TRBV18,TRBJ2-3,TGTGCCAGCTCCCCTTCCCGGGGGCCAGATACGCAGTATTTT,CASSPSRGPDTQYF
-,-,TRBV28,TRBJ1-5,TGTGCCAGCAGTTTATTTAGGGGGTCCGCGAGTCAGCCCCAGCATTTT,CASSLFRGSASQPQHF
-,once,TRBV6-6,TRBJ1-3,TGTGCCAGCAGTTATGGACAGTCCTCTGGAAACACCATATATTTT,CASSYGQSSGNTIYF
-,-,TRBV4-1,TRBJ2-3,TGCGCCAGCAGCCAATGGCAATCGGGGGCGCAGTATTTT,CASSQWQSGAQYF
-,once,TRBV6-4,TRBJ2-1,TGTGCCAGCAGTGACTCCGGGCGGGGTCGGACTGAGCAGTTCTTC,CASSDSGRGRTEQFF
TRBD1,few,TRBV5-4,TRBJ2-7,TGTGCCAGCAGCGTACAGGGGCCCGAGCAGTACTTC,CASSVQGPEQYF
TRBD2,-,TRBV27,TRBJ2-5,TGTGCCAGCAGTTTGGGGGGGAGACAAGAGACCCAGTACTTC,CASSLGGRQETQYF
-,-,TRBV18,TRBJ2-7,TGTGCCAGCTCCCTCGACAGCCGGCGACTGGACGAGCAGTACTTC,CASSLDSRRLDEQYF
-,-,TRBV7-2,TRBJ2-5,TGTGCCAGCAGCCTTTTCGCGGAGACCCAGTACTTC,CASSLFAETQYF
-,once,TRBV19,TRBJ2-5,TGTGCCAGTAGTACGATTGGGGGGACCCAAGAGACCCAGTACTTC,CASSTIGGTQETQYF
-,-,TRBV19,TRBJ2-2,TGTGCCAGTAGTGTCAGGGAATCGTCCGGGGAGCTGTTTTTT,CASSVRESSGELFF
TRBD2,-,TRBV28,TRBJ2-7,TGTGCCAGCAGTCTAGGGCGGGGGGGACGAGGCGAGCAGTACTTC,CASSLGRGGRGEQYF
-,-,TRBV6-5,TRBJ1-5,TGTGCCAGCAGTTGGGGGGCAGTGGGTTTCAATCAGCCCCAGCATTTT,CASSWGAVGFNQPQHF
TRBD1,-,TRBV6-5,TRBJ2-3,TGTGCCAGCAGAGCTTACAGGGGGGGCACAGATACGCAGTATTTT,CASRAYRGGTDTQYF
TRBD1,-,TRBV7-2,TRBJ2-3,TGTGCCAGCAGCCCCAGACAGGGGGGAGATACGCAGTATTTT,CASSPRQGGDTQYF
TRBD1,-,TRBV6-5,TRBJ1-2,TGTGCCAGCAATGACAGGGGGTATGGCTACACCTTC,CASNDRGYGYTF
TRBD1,-,TRBV5-4,TRBJ1-2,TGTGCCAGCAGCTCTAACCGGGACAGGGGATCATATGGCTACACCTTC,CASSSNRDRGSYGYTF
TRBD1,-,TRBV2,TRBJ2-1,TGTGCCAGCACCCAGGGGGCCTACAATGAGCAGTTCTTC,CASTQGAYNEQFF
-,once,TRBV29-1,TRBJ1-1,TGCAGCGCCCGATGGGACGGTGAAGCTTTCTTT,CSARWDGEAFF
-,-,TRBV5-4,TRBJ2-7,TGTGCCAGCAGCTCGACAGGATACGAGCAGTACTTC,CASSSTGYEQYF
-,-,TRBV7-2,TRBJ1-4,TGTGCCAGCAGCCCTAGCCTACAGGAGTTTAATGAAAAACTGTTTTTT,CASSPSLQEFNEKLFF
-,-,TRBV5-4,TRBJ1-1,TGTGCCAGCAGCCAAGATCGTGGTAGGGGCACTGAAGCTTTCTTT,CASSQDRGRGTEAFF
-,-,TRBV6-1,TRBJ2-3,TGTGCCAGCAGCGAATCCTTTAAGGGGGTTTACGGGGGTTTT,CASSESFKGVYGGF
-,-,TRBV19,TRBJ1-5,TGTGCCAGTAGTATCAGACCCGGGGCTAGAGTAGGAGGCAGTCAGCCCCAGCATTTT,CASSIRPGARVGGSQPQHF
-,-,TRBV10-1,TRBJ1-1,TGCGCCAGCAGTGAGGGCCCGTGGGACACTGAAGCTTTCTTT,CASSEGPWDTEAFF